Listed below are T cell receptor beta chains from one sample, sequenced in a study of shared clonotypes between healthy human individuals. Data came from immunoSEQ multiplex PCR; TCRdb stores just in-frame clones and leaves some out. This sample yields over a million clones, of which around 97% are seen a single time; over 1% belongs to the top ten. Sequencing was carried out using naive CD4+ T cells sorted from blood. These receptors were collected from a man aged 30 to 45 in good health. CDR3s include the opening cysteine and the closing phenylalanine or tryptophan. Each record gives: J gene, D gene, V gene, clone size, CDR3 protein, CDR3 DNA. The D gene is left open where the match is weak. Not every row has a clone size; where given, it reads once, few, many or a size class.

j_gene: TRBJ2-3
d_gene: TRBD1
v_gene: TRBV19
abundance: NA
CDR3aa: CASRKRTGWDSTDTQYF
CDR3nt: TGTGCCAGTAGAAAACGGACAGGGTGGGATAGCACAGATACGCAGTATTTT

j_gene: TRBJ2-7
d_gene: NA
v_gene: TRBV19
abundance: NA
CDR3aa: CASSSTPWTEISYEQYF
CDR3nt: TGTGCCAGTAGTTCGACCCCCTGGACAGAAATCTCCTACGAGCAGTACTTC

j_gene: TRBJ1-2
d_gene: NA
v_gene: TRBV11-2
abundance: NA
CDR3aa: CASRGDGYTF
CDR3nt: TGTGCCAGCCGAGGAGACGGCTACACCTTC

j_gene: TRBJ1-1
d_gene: NA
v_gene: TRBV6-1
abundance: NA
CDR3aa: CASSEGGRGVGDTEAFF
CDR3nt: TGTGCCAGCAGTGAAGGGGGGAGGGGAGTCGGAGACACTGAAGCTTTCTTT

j_gene: TRBJ2-6
d_gene: TRBD1
v_gene: TRBV19
abundance: NA
CDR3aa: CASSTPGQAGGANVLTF
CDR3nt: TGTGCCAGTAGTACGCCGGGACAGGCGGGCGGGGCCAACGTCCTGACTTTC

j_gene: TRBJ1-5
d_gene: TRBD1
v_gene: TRBV6-4
abundance: NA
CDR3aa: CASSGDRGQPQHF
CDR3nt: TGTGCCAGCAGTGGGGACAGGGGCCAGCCCCAGCATTTT

j_gene: TRBJ2-3
d_gene: TRBD1
v_gene: TRBV2
abundance: NA
CDR3aa: CASSGAGGVDTQYF
CDR3nt: TGTGCCAGCAGTGGGGCAGGGGGCGTAGATACGCAGTATTTT

j_gene: TRBJ2-1
d_gene: NA
v_gene: TRBV18
abundance: NA
CDR3aa: CASSPVPGQPEQFF
CDR3nt: TGTGCCAGCTCACCAGTACCGGGACAACCTGAGCAGTTCTTC

j_gene: TRBJ2-2
d_gene: NA
v_gene: TRBV25-1
abundance: NA
CDR3aa: CASSDVTRHTGELFF
CDR3nt: TGTGCCAGCAGTGACGTGACTAGGCACACCGGGGAGCTGTTTTTT

j_gene: TRBJ2-5
d_gene: NA
v_gene: TRBV2
abundance: NA
CDR3aa: CASNLQETQYF
CDR3nt: TGTGCCAGCAACCTGCAAGAGACCCAGTACTTC

j_gene: TRBJ1-2
d_gene: TRBD1
v_gene: TRBV19
abundance: NA
CDR3aa: CASSTTGGSYGYTF
CDR3nt: TGTGCCAGTAGTACCACAGGGGGCAGCTATGGCTACACCTTC

j_gene: TRBJ2-7
d_gene: TRBD1
v_gene: TRBV28
abundance: NA
CDR3aa: CASTFRAPGTGVIGEQYF
CDR3nt: TGTGCCAGCACCTTTAGGGCGCCCGGGACAGGGGTAATCGGCGAGCAGTACTTC

j_gene: TRBJ2-7
d_gene: NA
v_gene: TRBV28
abundance: NA
CDR3aa: CASRGLGLLSSYEQYF
CDR3nt: TGTGCCAGCAGGGGACTCGGACTCTTGAGCTCCTACGAGCAGTACTTC

j_gene: TRBJ2-1
d_gene: TRBD2
v_gene: TRBV5-1
abundance: few
CDR3aa: CASSLTSGYYNEQFF
CDR3nt: TGCGCCAGCAGCTTGACTAGCGGATACTACAATGAGCAGTTCTTC

j_gene: TRBJ2-3
d_gene: TRBD2
v_gene: TRBV28
abundance: NA
CDR3aa: CASFTSGPTDTQYF
CDR3nt: TGTGCCAGCTTTACTAGCGGGCCCACAGATACGCAGTATTTT